This TCR beta chain is drawn from a study of CD8 T cells in Susac syndrome. Study-level findings and limits: A relatively small number of individuals underwent TCR sequencing and HLA analysis.

Germline V CDR1 and CDR2: MDHEN, SYDVKM. This CDR3 region has 15 residues. V lost 11 bases and J 2 bases, leaving 19 bases between the germline ends. Remarks on this clonotype: As yet, its antigen is unknown.

It was with random hexamers that roughly 0.5 to 1 ug RNA was reverse transcribed. An immunoSEQ multiplex PCR generated amplified TCR beta CDR3 products spanning 54 Vbeta and 13 Jbeta. Each CDR3 protein gets one entry after TCRdb re-called the immunoSEQ multiplex PCR reads with MiXCR. The sample holds approximately 300,000 distinct CDR3 sequences; 75% to 90% are singletons and the top ten take around 0.18%. Sequencing of TCR beta was performed on blood CD8+ and CD4+ T cells. Purification of the CD8+ and CD4+ T cells relied on negative isolation, and TEMRA cells underwent FACS enrichment. The chain combines TRBV28 with TRBJ2-4; weak D call: TRBD2 (6 bases). The sequenced material came from CD8+ T cells from PBMCs. The sequence came from a human donor with multiple sclerosis. The CDR3 loop is CASHPGGLTKNIQYF. The CDR3 DNA follows: TGTGCCTCACACCCCGGAGGGTTAACCAAAAACATTCAGTACTTC.